This TCR beta chain came from a study of T cell responses to AZD1222 COVID-19 vaccine. The table came from immunoSEQ multiplex PCR; TCRdb's copy has only in-frame clones and leaves some out. The specimen's table records 150,000 or so clones. Germline V lookup: CDR1 LNHDA, CDR2 SQIVND (reference sequence). V was shortened by 7 bases and J by 5 bases, with 17 bases between the two germline ends. The CDR3 contains 15 residues. The chain employs TRBV19 and TRBJ1-4; TRBD1 might be the D (5 bases). The sequence was obtained from an adult in good health. What was sequenced was peripheral blood. The CDR3 loop reads CASTQTGTMNEKLFF. The CDR3 bases are TGTGCCAGTACTCAAACCGGGACCATGAATGAAAAACTGTTTTTT.